One and the same sample provided the 19 T cell receptor beta chains below, sequenced in a study of cytomegalovirus exposure and HLA in healthy donors. It was with 60 Vbeta and 13 Jbeta primers that the PCR ran. Sequencing used immunoSEQ multiplex PCR; TCRdb keeps in-frame clones, though not all of them. The sample includes approximately 92,000 clones, about three quarters of them seen just once. Specimen: PBMCs. All receptors derive from a man aged 50-59 years in good health and CMV-seropositive.

The rearrangement links TRBV7-3 to TRBJ2-7; 7 nucleotides agree with TRBD1. The CDR3 has 15 amino acids. The V gene end was trimmed by 2 bases and the J gene end by 2 bases; junction bases not matched to a gene: 6. The germline V gene has CDR1 SGHTA and CDR2 FQGTGA. CDR3 sequence (DNA): TGTGCCAGCAGCTTATCTACAGGGGATACCTACGAGCAGTACTTC. Amino acids: CASSLSTGDTYEQYF.

This chain uses TRBV6-5 with TRBJ1-1; weak D call: TRBD1 (6 bases). There are 14 residues in the CDR3. The V and J ends lost 3 bases and 5 bases respectively, with 13 bases between them. The germline V gene encodes CDR1 MNHEY and CDR2 SVGAGI. CDR3 sequence: CASSYTGFKTEAFF. The CDR3 coding sequence is TGTGCCAGCAGTTATACAGGGTTCAAGACTGAAGCTTTCTTT.

The V call is TRBV5-1, the J call TRBJ1-1; D perhaps matches TRBD1 (5 bases). Trimming took off 4 bases at V and 2 bases at J, with 9 bases between the two ends. The V gene's germline CDR1 is SGHRS and CDR2 YFSETQ. The CDR3 totals 13 residues. Written as DNA, the CDR3 is TGCGCCAGCAGCATGACAGTAAACACTGAAGCTTTCTTT. Its protein is CASSMTVNTEAFF.

CDR3 DNA: TGTGCCAGCAGTTTTCCGGACAGCTTTCAGCCCCAGCATTTT. This codes for CASSFPDSFQPQHF. The V call is TRBV28, the J call TRBJ1-5; TRBD1 might be the D (6 bases). This CDR3 spans 14 amino acids. Germline lookup yields CDR1 MDHEN and CDR2 SYDVKM. The germline V and J ends were trimmed by 3 bases and 6 bases, with 12 bases remaining between them.

This clone was counted once. The rearrangement uses TRBV6-1 and TRBJ1-2, with unresolved D. This CDR3 is built from 13 residues. V lost 2 bases, J lost 8 bases, and 12 bases lay in between. Per the germline V gene, CDR1 is MNHNS and CDR2 is SASEGT. The CDR3 is CASSELRTGGYTF. CDR3 in DNA: TGTGCCAGCAGTGAATTGCGGACGGGAGGCTACACCTTC.

This chain connects TRBV4-1 to TRBJ2-5; tentative D call: TRBD2 (6 bases). There are 17 residues in the CDR3. CDR1 and CDR2 (germline): MGHRA, YSYEKL. V lost 0 bases, J lost 0 bases, and 14 bases lay in between. The CDR3 nucleotides are TGCGCCAGCAGCCAAGAGGGGCGCGGGGAGTACCAAGAGACCCAGTACTTC. It codes for CASSQEGRGEYQETQYF.

The chain uses TRBV6-1 and TRBJ1-1; weak D call: TRBD1 (6 bases). The CDR3 extends over 12 amino acids. With 7 bases removed from V and 7 bases from J, the gap between germline ends came to 13 bases. Germline V gene sequence: CDR1 MNHNS, CDR2 SASEGT. The CDR3 nucleotides are TGTGCCAGCAAGTCCTCAGGGGATGAAGCTTTCTTT. The encoded protein is CASKSSGDEAFF.

This chain joins TRBV12-5 and TRBJ2-7; the D gene is possibly TRBD2 (5 bases). CDR1 LGHNT and CDR2 FRNRAP come from the germline V gene. Trimming stripped 6 bases from V and 5 bases from J, with 11 bases between. There are 12 residues in the CDR3. The CDR3 nucleotides are TGTGCTAGTGGAAGCCCCGGGGACGAGCAGTACTTC. This codes for CASGSPGDEQYF.

In nucleotides, the CDR3 is TGCGCCAGCAGCCAAGAACGGGACAGCCAGGAAAAACTGTTTTTT. Amino acids: CASSQERDSQEKLFF. V is TRBV4-1 and J is TRBJ1-4; 7 positions match TRBD1. From germline, CDR1 is MGHRA and CDR2 YSYEKL. There are 15 residues in the CDR3. V trimming: 0 bases; J trimming: 8 bases; junction bases outside the gene matches: 6.

The V gene is TRBV25-1, the J gene TRBJ1-6; TRBD1 aligns across 7 bases. Trimming cost V 4 bases and J 4 bases; bases outside gene matches: 1. The CDR3 covers 14 residues. Germline V lookup: CDR1 MGHDK, CDR2 SYGVNS. CDR3 residues: CASSGQGYNSPLHF. DNA of the CDR3: TGTGCCAGCAGTGGACAGGGATATAATTCACCCCTCCACTTT.

The rearrangement uses TRBV7-8 and TRBJ2-1, with no clear D. Germline V gene sequence: CDR1 SGHVS, CDR2 FQNEAQ. Between the trimmed V and J ends, which lost 2 bases and 1 base, there was a span of 9 bases. This CDR3 spans 15 amino acids. This CDR3 is CASSLKPLSYNEQFF. The DNA of the CDR3 is TGTGCCAGCAGCTTAAAGCCTCTTTCCTACAATGAGCAGTTCTTC. Full variable domain (outside the CDR3, taken from reference TRBV7-8 and TRBJ2-1): GAGVSQSPRYKVAKRGQDVALRCDPISGHVSLFWYQQALGQGPEFLTYFQNEAQLDKSGLPSDRFFAERPEGSVSTLKIQRTQQEDSAVYLCASSLKPLSYNEQFFGPGTRLTVL.

This chain connects TRBV19 to TRBJ1-1; maybe TRBD1 (5 bases). CDR3 length: 16 residues. Germline CDR1 reads LNHDA; CDR2 reads SQIVND (reference sequence). The germline V and J ends were trimmed by 6 bases and 1 base, with 18 bases remaining between them. CDR3 sequence: CASRNRDGGKNTEAFF. The CDR3 DNA reads as TGTGCCAGTAGAAACCGGGACGGAGGGAAGAACACTGAAGCTTTCTTT.

As DNA, the CDR3 is TGCGCCAGCAGCCAAGCCTCCGGACAGGGCCGGTTGGATACGCAGTATTTT. Protein sequence: CASSQASGQGRLDTQYF. V usage is TRBV4-1 and J usage is TRBJ2-3; 8 positions match TRBD1. V lost 1 base to trimming and J lost 6 bases; unmatched junction nucleotides: 12. CDR1 and CDR2 from the germline V gene are MGHRA and YSYEKL. The CDR3 sequence is 17 residues long.

The chain links TRBV4-2 to TRBJ2-2; 10 nucleotides line up with TRBD2. V shed 0 bases and J 6 bases; nucleotides not matched to a gene: 4. This CDR3 contains 16 residues. Looked up from germline, CDR1 is LGHNA and CDR2 is YNFKEQ. CDR3 amino acids: CASSQEEAGGPGELFF. The CDR3 nucleotides read TGTGCCAGCAGCCAAGAGGAAGCGGGGGGGCCCGGGGAGCTGTTTTTT.

The J gene is TRBJ1-2, the V gene TRBV6-5, with D perhaps TRBD1 (5 bases). Trimming shortened V by 8 bases and J by 7 bases, and 11 bases separated the two germline ends. Germline lookup yields CDR1 MNHEY and CDR2 SVGAGI. The CDR3 consists of 11 residues. The CDR3 nucleotides read TGTGCCAGCGGATGGGGGGGTGGCTACACCTTC. Protein product: CASGWGGGYTF.

V gene TRBV12-5 combines with J gene TRBJ2-2, with 10 bases fitting TRBD2. Trimming removed 4 bases from V and 2 bases from J; junction bases left unmatched: 1. This CDR3 has 15 amino acids. Germline V gene sequence: CDR1 LGHNT, CDR2 FRNRAP. The DNA of the CDR3 is TGTGCTAGTGGTTGGACTAGCGGAAACACCGGGGAGCTGTTTTTT. Amino acids: CASGWTSGNTGELFF. The whole variable domain, filled in from reference TRBV12-5 and TRBJ2-2, reads DARVTQTPRHKVTEMGQEVTMRCQPILGHNTVFWYRQTMMQGLELLAYFRNRAPLDDSGMPKDRFSAEMPDATLATLKIQPSEPRDSAVYFCASGWTSGNTGELFFGEGSRLTVL.

The chain has TRBV6-7 and TRBJ2-2; weak D call: TRBD2 (5 bases). TRBV6-7 carries the ORF label, with uncertain function. The V and J ends lost 0 bases and 4 bases respectively, with 12 bases between them. The CDR3 contains 16 residues. CDR3 region: CASSYSFLEGTGELFF. CDR3 sequence (DNA): TGTGCCAGCAGTTACTCGTTCCTTGAGGGCACCGGGGAGCTGTTTTTT.

V is TRBV30 and J is TRBJ1-4; perhaps TRBD1 as D (5 bases). Trimming took 5 bases from V and 2 from J, leaving 12 bases between them. Germline CDR1 GTSNPN, CDR2 SVGIG (reference sequence). The CDR3 has 14 residues. The CDR3 DNA follows: TGTGCCTGGGGTAGGCAGGGCACTAATGAAAAACTGTTTTTT. It codes for CAWGRQGTNEKLFF.

This clone came up once. The chain recombines TRBV18 with TRBJ1-6, with D perhaps matching TRBD1 (5 bases). Germline CDR1 KGHSH, CDR2 LQKENI. The CDR3 runs 14 residues. Deletions cut 5 bases from V and 9 bases from J, with 14 bases between. The CDR3 DNA sequence: TGTGCCAGCTCAAAAGGGGATATGGGTTCACCCCTCCACTTT. This codes for CASSKGDMGSPLHF.